These 23 T cell receptor beta chains were sequenced from one sample in a study of T-cell memory formation after mild COVID-19. In TCRdb, the 5' RACE reads were re-called with MiXCR into one record per CDR3 protein. The sample contains almost 550,000 distinct CDR3 sequences, around 20% of which appear only once. Sequenced sample: PBMCs or a T cell subset sorted from them (not recorded which). These receptors all stem from an adult woman who had mild COVID-19 (a few samples of this study predate the infection). Cell type and time point are not known.

This chain links TRBV6-4 with TRBJ2-2; D is uncertain. Germline V CDR1 and CDR2: MRHNA, SNTAGT. The CDR3 extends over 15 amino acids. Trimming removed 0 bases from V and 1 base from J, with 6 bases in between. The CDR3 spells CASSDSDQNTGELFF. For the CDR3, the DNA is TGTGCCAGCAGTGACTCGGACCAGAACACCGGGGAGCTGTTTTTT.

A few counts support this clonotype. The rearrangement uses TRBV7-9 and TRBJ1-2; possibly TRBD1 for D (6 bases). The CDR3 is made up of 13 amino acids. Germline CDR1 reads SEHNR; CDR2 reads FQNEAQ (reference sequence). V shed 2 bases and J shed 3 bases, with 7 bases lying between them. The CDR3 loop reads CASSLWTDYGYTF. CDR3 DNA: TGTGCCAGCAGCTTATGGACAGACTATGGCTACACCTTC.

This clonotype was detected many times. V is TRBV5-1 and J is TRBJ2-2; D is unresolved. Between the trimmed V and J ends, which lost 0 bases and 3 bases, there was a span of 9 bases. The V gene's germline CDR1 is SGHRS and CDR2 YFSETQ. This CDR3 is 15 amino acids long. CDR3 sequence (DNA): TGCGCCAGCAGCTTGGAAGTTGGCCACACCGGGGAGCTGTTTTTT. Residues: CASSLEVGHTGELFF. The entire variable domain, with the rest obtained from reference TRBV5-1 and TRBJ2-2, is as follows: KAGVTQTPRYLIKTRGQQVTLSCSPISGHRSVSWYQQTPGQGLQFLFEYFSETQRNKGNFPGRFSGRQFSNSRSEMNVSTLELGDSALYLCASSLEVGHTGELFFGEGSRLTVL.

This clonotype turned up a few times. This chain connects TRBV25-1 to TRBJ2-1, with 12 positions matching TRBD2. V shed 5 bases, J shed 8 bases, and the junction held 10 bases outside the gene matches. Germline V CDR1 and CDR2: MGHDK, SYGVNS. The CDR3 extends over 16 amino acids. CDR3 protein: CASSTRTSGTLDEQFF. The CDR3 DNA reads as TGTGCCAGCAGTACACGGACTAGCGGGACTTTGGATGAGCAGTTCTTC.

The genes are TRBV20-1 and TRBJ2-1; no clear D. Germline-derived CDR1 and CDR2 are DFQATT and SNEGSKA (reference sequence). This CDR3 has 11 amino acids. Trimming left V 6 bases short and J 8 bases short, with 11 bases between. The DNA of the CDR3 is TGCAGTGCCCGAGCTGAATATGAGCAGTTCTTC. It translates to CSARAEYEQFF.

DNA of the CDR3: TGTGCCACCAGCCATGGGATGAGGGGGACAGGGGGCGCCTCCTACGAGCAGTACTTC. It translates to CATSHGMRGTGGASYEQYF. The chain carries TRBV24-1 and TRBJ2-7, with 12 bases matching TRBD1. Germline V lookup: CDR1 KGHDR, CDR2 SFDVKD. J was trimmed by 0 bases and V by 7 bases; bases with no gene match: 15. The CDR3 covers 19 residues.

The table lists this clonotype with a few counts. The chain has TRBV18 and TRBJ2-7; 7 nucleotides match TRBD1. The CDR3 length is 17 residues. Germline V gene lookup returns CDR1 KGHSH and CDR2 LQKENI. The trim removed 6 bases at V and 0 bases at J, leaving 14 bases unmatched. Written as DNA, the CDR3 is TGTGCCAGCTCCGCCAATAGGGGGACAGCTAGCTCCTACGAGCAGTACTTC. As protein: CASSANRGTASSYEQYF.

The chain employs TRBV2 and TRBJ2-1, with a weak D call TRBD2 (6 bases). Trimming stripped 7 bases from V and 9 bases from J, with 25 bases between. Germline values: CDR1 SNHLY, CDR2 FYNNEI. CDR3 size: 16 residues. CDR3 protein: CASKPLGGTSSVEQFF. Here the CDR3 DNA reads TGTGCCAGCAAGCCCCTGGGGGGTACCTCTTCTGTTGAGCAGTTCTTC.

The chain uses TRBV27 and TRBJ1-2; the D is unclear. Germline CDR1 MNHEY, CDR2 SMNVEV (reference sequence). CDR3 size: 15 residues. Trimming pared 3 bases from V and 0 bases from J, leaving 11 bases between. The CDR3 loop is CASSFWGSTNYGYTF. DNA of the CDR3: TGTGCCAGCAGTTTTTGGGGATCCACTAACTATGGCTACACCTTC.

V is TRBV4-2 and J is TRBJ1-2; D is perhaps TRBD1 (6 bases). The CDR3 runs 15 residues. V gave up 3 bases and J gave up 10 bases, with 21 bases separating them. Germline lookup yields CDR1 LGHNA and CDR2 YNFKEQ. DNA for the CDR3: TGTGCCAGCAGCCAGATATGGGGGGCGAGGCATGCCTACACCTTC. Its protein product is CASSQIWGARHAYTF.

This clonotype was seen only a few times. V gene TRBV6-5 combines with J gene TRBJ2-7; D ambiguous. V was cut by 1 base and J by 4 bases, with 11 bases left in between. Germline loops: CDR1 MNHEY, CDR2 SVGAGI. The CDR3 is 14 amino acids. The CDR3 region has the DNA TGTGCCAGCAGTTACTTAAGGTCAAAATACGAGCAGTACTTC. It translates to CASSYLRSKYEQYF.

This clonotype has a handful of counts. V gene TRBV14 combines with J gene TRBJ1-6; D not certain. CDR3 length: 12 amino acids. The germline CDR1 and CDR2 sequences are SGHDN and FVKESK. Trimming shortened V by 2 bases and J by 13 bases, and 9 bases separated the two germline ends. CDR3 bases: TGTGCCAGCAGCCAATCATCCGCGCCCCTCCACTTT. Its translation is CASSQSSAPLHF. The full variable domain, completed using reference TRBV14 and TRBJ1-6, is EAGVTQFPSHSVIEKGQTVTLRCDPISGHDNLYWYRRVMGKEIKFLLHFVKESKQDESGMPNNRFLAERTGGTYSTLKVQPAELEDSGVYFCASSQSSAPLHFGNGTRLTVT.

The chain combines TRBV29-1 with TRBJ2-4; the D is unclear. The germline gives CDR1 SQVTM, CDR2 ANQGSEA. CDR3 length equals 11 residues. V lost 3 bases and J 6 bases, leaving 6 bases between the germline ends. In DNA, the CDR3 is TGCAGCGTTGATCAGGCAAACATTCAGTACTTC. Translating it yields CSVDQANIQYF.

The rearrangement links TRBV7-9 to TRBJ2-7, with D maybe TRBD2 (6 bases). CDR3 length: 11 residues. Germline lookup yields CDR1 SEHNR and CDR2 FQNEAQ (reference sequence). V was clipped by 3 bases and J by 6 bases, with 6 bases between them. For the CDR3, the DNA is TGTGCCAGCAGCTTTAGCGGCGAGCAGTACTTC. Residues: CASSFSGEQYF.

The chain is built from TRBV7-9 and TRBJ1-1; the D is unclear. This CDR3 is 13 amino acids long. With 3 bases removed from V and 6 bases from J, the gap between germline ends came to 11 bases. Germline V gene sequence: CDR1 SEHNR, CDR2 FQNEAQ (reference sequence). The CDR3 DNA is TGTGCCAGCAGCTTTGCAGGTTTTTCTGAAGCTTTCTTT. Residues: CASSFAGFSEAFF. The full variable domain, with the rest looked up from reference TRBV7-9 and TRBJ1-1, is DTGVSQNPRHKITKRGQNVTFRCDPISEHNRLYWYRQTLGQGPEFLTYFQNEAQLEKSRLLSDRFSAERPKGSFSTLEIQRTEQGDSAMYLCASSFAGFSEAFFGQGTRLTVV.

This clonotype has just a few counts. An end of the junction does not agree with germline; a read error may underlie this. The chain employs TRBV2 and TRBJ1-1; D might be TRBD1 (5 bases). CDR1 and CDR2 from the germline V gene are SNHLY and FYNNEI. The CDR3 contains 14 residues. In DNA, the CDR3 is TGTGCCAGCAGGACAGTTAGTAGTTTGGCTGAAGCCTTCTTT. It is translated as CASRTVSSLAEAFF. Based on the CDR3 plus reference TRBV2 and TRBJ1-1, the full variable domain is EPEVTQTPSHQVTQMGQEVILRCVPISNHLYFYWYRQILGQKVEFLVSFYNNEISEKSEIFDDQFSVERPDGSNFTLKIRSTKLEDSAMYFCASRTVSSLAEAFFGQGTRLTVV.

J is TRBJ2-3 and V is TRBV3-1; D tentatively reads TRBD1 or TRBD2 (5 bases each). CDR3 length: 14 residues. Trimming cost V 7 bases and J 6 bases, with 17 bases left between them. Germline lookup yields CDR1 LGHDT and CDR2 YNNKEL (reference sequence). CDR3 sequence reads: CASTPEGLADTQYF. CDR3 DNA sequence: TGTGCCAGCACCCCCGAGGGGCTAGCCGATACGCAGTATTTT.

This clonotype was seen a handful of times. V usage is TRBV7-2 and J usage is TRBJ2-3, with TRBD2 as a possible D gene (5 bases). In germline, CDR1 is SGHTA, CDR2 FQGNSA. Trimming removed 0 bases at V and 4 bases at J, with 17 bases between. The CDR3 is 17 amino acids. Here the CDR3 DNA reads TGTGCCAGCAGCTTAGCGGCGAGGAGGCGGGCTGCAGATACGCAGTATTTT. Translation: CASSLAARRRAADTQYF.

This clonotype came up a few times. The rearrangement joins TRBV20-1 to TRBJ2-7; D ambiguous. Germline V gene lookup returns CDR1 DFQATT and CDR2 SNEGSKA (reference sequence). The CDR3 is 14 amino acids. The V end was cut by 3 bases, the J end by 1 base, with 13 bases between. CDR3 protein: CSARGSVRSYEQYF. The CDR3 bases are TGCAGTGCTAGGGGCTCGGTCCGTTCCTACGAGCAGTACTTC.

Only a few counts were recorded for this clonotype. V gene TRBV12-3 or TRBV12-4 combines with J gene TRBJ2-1, with 7 bases identical to TRBD2. The CDR3 runs to 12 residues. V dropped 5 bases and J dropped 7; count of bases not matched to a gene: 2. This CDR3 reads CASSTSVNEQFF. The DNA of the CDR3 is TGTGCCAGCAGTACTAGCGTGAATGAGCAGTTCTTC.

This clonotype was seen ten or more times. V is TRBV20-1 and J is TRBJ2-6; the D is unclear. Germline CDR1 DFQATT, CDR2 SNEGSKA (reference sequence). The CDR3 has 16 residues. V was shortened by 3 bases and J by 0 bases, with 12 bases between the two germline ends. The CDR3 is CSASSASRSGANVLTF. Here the CDR3 DNA reads TGCAGTGCTAGTTCGGCCAGCCGCTCTGGGGCCAACGTCCTGACTTTC.

This clonotype was seen only a few times. V usage is TRBV11-2 and J usage is TRBJ2-3, with 8 bases matching TRBD1. Looked up from germline, CDR1 is SGHAT and CDR2 is FQNNGV. Losses at the gene ends were 1 base for V and 4 bases for J; bases not matched to a gene: 7. The CDR3 is 16 amino acids. The CDR3 here is CASSLAWGQDPDTQYF. Written as DNA, the CDR3 is TGTGCCAGCAGCTTAGCTTGGGGACAGGACCCAGATACGCAGTATTTT.

The genes are TRBV7-2 and TRBJ1-2, with D uncertain. The CDR3 loop spans 14 amino acids. Trimming stripped 5 bases from V and 4 bases from J, with 14 bases between. The germline CDR1 and CDR2 sequences are SGHTA and FQGNSA. The chain's CDR3 is CASSSTGPRYGYTF. CDR3 DNA: TGTGCCAGCAGCAGCACCGGGCCCCGCTATGGCTACACCTTC.